Only a few counts were recorded for the clone carrying this TCR beta chain. Its antigen is not known. This entry belongs to a study of T cells after yellow fever vaccination. The study's findings and limits: Subsequent booster samples again held most clones from primary vaccination (around 96% CD4, over 80% CD8). Any FACS-sorted repertoire could hold abundant clonotypes that contaminate it from the bulk population.

Making TCR cDNA involved 5'RACE template switching, which added UMIs and a universal primer site. TCRdb itself ran the 5' RACE reads through MiXCR, one entry per CDR3 protein. Counted here are approximately 160,000 distinct CDR3 sequences, 9.3% occurring once; the ten biggest clones make up approximately 35%. Germline V gene sequence: CDR1 SGHVS, CDR2 FQNEAQ. The CDR3 extends over 14 amino acids. V shed 5 bases and J shed 0 bases, with 8 bases lying between them. The V and J genes are TRBV7-8 and TRBJ1-5, with D possibly TRBD1 on 5 matching bases. This receptor was identified in a man younger than 35 who received the YFV17D yellow fever vaccine. This material consisted of CD8+ T cells sorted from PBMCs, taken 45 days after the yellow fever booster vaccination. The CDR3 protein is CASSRGDSNQPQHF. The CDR3 DNA follows: TGTGCCAGCAGCAGGGGCGATAGCAATCAGCCCCAGCATTTT.